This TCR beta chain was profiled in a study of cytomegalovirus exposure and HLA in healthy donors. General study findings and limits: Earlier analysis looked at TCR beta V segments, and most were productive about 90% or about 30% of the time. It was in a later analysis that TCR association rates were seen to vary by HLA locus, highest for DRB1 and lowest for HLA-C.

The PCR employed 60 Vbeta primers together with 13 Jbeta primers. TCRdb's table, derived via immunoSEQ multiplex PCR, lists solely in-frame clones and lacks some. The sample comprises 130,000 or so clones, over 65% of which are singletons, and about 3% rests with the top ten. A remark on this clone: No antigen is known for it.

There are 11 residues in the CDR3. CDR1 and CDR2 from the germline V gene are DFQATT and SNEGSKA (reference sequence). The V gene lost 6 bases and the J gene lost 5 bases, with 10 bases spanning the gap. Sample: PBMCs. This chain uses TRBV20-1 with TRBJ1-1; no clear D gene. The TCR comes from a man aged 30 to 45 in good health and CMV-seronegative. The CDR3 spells CSAPTGTEAFF. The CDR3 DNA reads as TGCAGTGCGCCAACCGGGACTGAAGCTTTCTTT.